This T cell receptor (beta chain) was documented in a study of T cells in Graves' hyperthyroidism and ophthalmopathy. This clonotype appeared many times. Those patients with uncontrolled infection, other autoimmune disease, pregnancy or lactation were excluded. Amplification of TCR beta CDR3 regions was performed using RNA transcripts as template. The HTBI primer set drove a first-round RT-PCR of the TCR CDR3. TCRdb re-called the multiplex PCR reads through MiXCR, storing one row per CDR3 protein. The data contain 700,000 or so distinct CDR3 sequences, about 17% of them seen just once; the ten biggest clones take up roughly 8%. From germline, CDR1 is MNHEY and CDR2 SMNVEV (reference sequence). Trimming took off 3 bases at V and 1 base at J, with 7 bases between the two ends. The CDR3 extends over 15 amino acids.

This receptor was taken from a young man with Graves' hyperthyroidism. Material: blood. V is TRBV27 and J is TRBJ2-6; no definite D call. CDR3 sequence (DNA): TGTGCCAGCAGTTTCCAAGGATCTGGGGCCAACGTCCTGACTTTC. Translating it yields CASSFQGSGANVLTF. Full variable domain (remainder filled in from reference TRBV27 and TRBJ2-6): EAQVTQNPRYLITVTGKKLTVTCSQNMNHEYMSWYRQDPGLGLRQIYYSMNVEVTDKGDVPEGYKVSRKEKRNFPLILESPSPNQTSLYFCASSFQGSGANVLTFGAGSRLTVL.